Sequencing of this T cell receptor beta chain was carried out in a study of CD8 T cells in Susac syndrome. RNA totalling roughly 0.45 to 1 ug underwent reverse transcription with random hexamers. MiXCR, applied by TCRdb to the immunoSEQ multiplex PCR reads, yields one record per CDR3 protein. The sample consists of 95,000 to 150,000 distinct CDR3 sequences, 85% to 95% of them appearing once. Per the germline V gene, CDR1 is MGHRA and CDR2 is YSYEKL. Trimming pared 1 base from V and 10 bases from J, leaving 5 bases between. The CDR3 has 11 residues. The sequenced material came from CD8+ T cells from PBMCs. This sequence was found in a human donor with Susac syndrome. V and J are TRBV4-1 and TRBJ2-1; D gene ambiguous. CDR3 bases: TGCGCCAGCAGCCAAGGATTCGAGCAGTTCTTC. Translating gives CASSQGFEQFF.